Below, 20 T cell receptor beta chains from the same sample are listed, as sequenced in a study of OX40 agonist ivuxolimab in advanced cancers. Library preparation employed the immunoSEQ multiplex PCR assay. Drawn from immuneACCESS, this table holds only the in-frame rearrangements with V and J called that TCRdb kept. Clones are partly lost; checked studies trace under half to an unresolved V gene and leave the rest unexplained. In all, the sample holds around 100,000 clones, and approximately 90% of those were seen once. Of the sample, around 0.31% falls within the top ten clones. This specimen was CD4+ or CD8+ T cells sorted from blood, taken in a trial of the OX40 agonist ivuxolimab. Source of these receptors: an adult with an advanced solid tumor such as melanoma, head and neck, liver or kidney cancer.

This clone was detected only once. The rearrangement links TRBV6-1 to TRBJ1-3; the D is unclear. The CDR3 covers 15 residues. The V end was cut by 5 bases, the J end by 0 bases, with 11 bases between. CDR1 MNHNS and CDR2 SASEGT come from the germline V gene. The DNA for the CDR3 is TGTGCCAGCAGTAACGACGGGATCTCTGGAAACACCATATATTTT. Protein sequence: CASSNDGISGNTIYF.

The chain links TRBV7-2 to TRBJ2-5; TRBD2 might be the D (5 bases). CDR1 and CDR2 from the germline V gene are SGHTA and FQGNSA. V was clipped by 4 bases and J by 5 bases, with 20 bases between them. The CDR3 consists of 16 residues. This chain's CDR3 is CASSSGVSGFEETQYF. As DNA, the CDR3 is TGTGCCAGCAGCTCGGGCGTTTCGGGGTTTGAGGAGACCCAGTACTTC. Looking up the rest from reference TRBV7-2 and TRBJ2-5 gives the full variable domain: GAGVSQSPSNKVTEKGKDVELRCDPISGHTALYWYRQSLGQGLEFLIYFQGNSAPDKSGLPSDRFSAERTGGSVSTLTIQRTQQEDSAVYLCASSSGVSGFEETQYFGPGTRLLVL.

This clone was seen only once. This sample includes further DNA sequences coding for the same CDR3. The chain links TRBV6-1 to TRBJ2-7; D possibly corresponds to TRBD1 (5 bases). V was clipped by 2 bases and J by 4 bases, with 6 bases between them. The germline CDR1 and CDR2 sequences are MNHNS and SASEGT. The CDR3 totals 12 residues. The CDR3 reads CASSENRYEQYF. DNA of the CDR3: TGTGCCAGCAGTGAAAACAGGTACGAGCAGTACTTC.

The V call is TRBV5-3, the J call TRBJ2-7; D is tentatively TRBD1 or TRBD2 (5 bases each). TRBV5-3 is treated as an ORF (open reading frame) with a function not yet certain. V was clipped by 4 bases and J by 2 bases, with 16 bases between them. There are 15 residues in the CDR3. The CDR3 bases are TGTGCCAGAAGCACACCGGGACGGTTGACCTACGAGCAGTACTTC. Encoded protein: CARSTPGRLTYEQYF.

The chain has TRBV23-1 and TRBJ2-5, with 9 bases identical to TRBD1. TRBV23-1 is labeled an ORF, and its function is uncertain. The CDR3 runs 16 residues. V lost 5 bases, J lost 2 bases, and 9 bases stayed unmatched. CDR3 loop: CASSGGQGYWQETQYF. The DNA of the CDR3 is TGCGCCAGCAGTGGGGGACAGGGTTATTGGCAAGAGACCCAGTACTTC.

This chain connects TRBV28 to TRBJ2-1; D ambiguous. Per germline, CDR1 MDHEN and CDR2 SYDVKM. V shed 5 bases and J shed 0 bases, with 14 bases lying between them. The CDR3 spans 16 residues. This CDR3 reads CASSGASTSSYNEQFF. The CDR3 region has the DNA TGTGCCAGCAGTGGAGCCTCAACAAGCTCCTACAATGAGCAGTTCTTC.

This chain joins TRBV5-1 and TRBJ2-5, with TRBD2 matching 10 bases. V lost 0 bases, J lost 5 bases, and 7 bases stayed unmatched. Per the germline V gene, CDR1 is SGHRS and CDR2 is YFSETQ. This CDR3 region has 16 residues. The CDR3 loop reads CASSLVLAGVRETQYF. The CDR3 DNA sequence: TGCGCCAGCAGCTTGGTGCTAGCGGGAGTTCGGGAGACCCAGTACTTC.

This clone has only one observation. V gene TRBV11-2 combines with J gene TRBJ2-1; the D is unclear. This CDR3 spans 11 amino acids. Germline CDR1 SGHAT, CDR2 FQNNGV. Trimming removed 5 bases from V and 3 bases from J, with 2 bases in between. The CDR3 nucleotides are TGTGCCAGCAGCCGCTACAATGAGCAGTTCTTC. Its translation is CASSRYNEQFF.

CDR3 DNA sequence: TGTGCCAGTAGTTGGGGCCTAGCGTCCAGCTCCTACAATGAGCAGTTCTTC. Translating gives CASSWGLASSSYNEQFF. The chain employs TRBV19 and TRBJ2-1, with D possibly matching TRBD2 (6 bases). The CDR3 has 17 residues. V shed 5 bases and J shed 0 bases, with 17 bases lying between them. CDR1 is LNHDA, CDR2 SQIVND, per germline (reference sequence).

The chain uses TRBV19 and TRBJ2-4, with 9 bases aligning to TRBD1. Germline V CDR1 and CDR2: LNHDA, SQIVND (reference sequence). This CDR3 has 15 amino acids. V shed 5 bases, J shed 10 bases, and the junction held 12 bases outside the gene matches. CDR3: CASSYIRDRVPIQYF. The CDR3 nucleotides read TGTGCCAGTAGTTACATCCGGGACAGGGTCCCTATTCAGTACTTC. Full variable domain (missing parts from reference TRBV19 and TRBJ2-4): DGGITQSPKYLFRKEGQNVTLSCEQNLNHDAMYWYRQDPGQGLRLIYYSQIVNDFQKGDIAEGYSVSREKKESFPLTVTSAQKNPTAFYLCASSYIRDRVPIQYFGAGTRLSVL.

The chain uses TRBV7-7 and TRBJ2-1, with TRBD2 as a possible D gene (6 bases). V dropped 6 bases and J dropped 4 bases, with 10 bases sitting between them. Germline V lookup: CDR1 SSHAT, CDR2 FNYEAQ (reference sequence). This CDR3 region has 13 residues. CDR3 bases: TGTGCCAGCAGTTCCGGGACTTACAATGAGCAGTTCTTC. Translating gives CASSSGTYNEQFF.

V usage is TRBV5-1 and J usage is TRBJ2-1, with 15 bases fitting TRBD2. Germline assignment: CDR1 SGHRS and CDR2 YFSETQ. J was trimmed by 7 bases and V by 0 bases; bases with no gene match: 2. The CDR3 is 16 residues long. The CDR3 DNA is TGCGCCAGCAGCTTGGGGACTAGCGGGAGGGAGAATGAGCAGTTCTTC. Protein: CASSLGTSGRENEQFF.

This chain links TRBV5-1 with TRBJ2-5; 8 bases fit TRBD1. J lost 4 bases, V lost 9 bases, and 8 bases had no gene match. CDR1 SGHRS and CDR2 YFSETQ come from the germline V gene. This CDR3 has 13 residues. CDR3 protein: CATAGGRGETQYF. CDR3 coding DNA: TGCGCCACCGCAGGGGGCCGGGGAGAGACCCAGTACTTC.

The rearrangement uses TRBV7-9 and TRBJ2-1; D may be TRBD1 (5 bases). V lost 0 bases, J lost 8 bases, and 14 bases lay in between. Germline values: CDR1 SEHNR, CDR2 FQNEAQ (reference sequence). The CDR3 extends over 15 amino acids. DNA of the CDR3: TGTGCCAGCAGCTTAGCGCTTGGCTGGGGCCATGAGCAGTTCTTC. Translation gives CASSLALGWGHEQFF.

This clone was counted a few times. V and J are TRBV5-1 and TRBJ1-4; weak D call: TRBD1 (5 bases). Germline V gene data show CDR1 as SGHRS and CDR2 as YFSETQ. CDR3 length: 14 residues. V was pared by 2 bases and J by 10 bases, with 15 bases between. This CDR3 reads CASSLAAFQGKLFF. Written as DNA, the CDR3 is TGCGCCAGCAGCTTAGCGGCTTTTCAGGGAAAACTGTTTTTT.

The chain recombines TRBV11-3 with TRBJ2-3; 7 bases are shared with TRBD2. The V and J ends lost 4 bases and 3 bases, in that order; junction bases with no gene match: 13. CDR3 length: 17 amino acids. Germline CDR1 reads SGHNT; CDR2 reads YENEEA. CDR3 coding DNA: TGTGCCAGCAGCTCGGGAGCTCTAGCGGCGCAAACAGATACGCAGTATTTT. Its translation is CASSSGALAAQTDTQYF.

This clone was seen a few times. The rearrangement joins TRBV7-2 to TRBJ2-7, with D perhaps TRBD1 or TRBD2 (5 bases each). The CDR3 contains 16 residues. Trimming removed 4 bases at V and 0 bases at J, with 16 bases between. CDR1 is SGHTA and CDR2 is FQGNSA in the germline V gene. The chain's CDR3 is CASSWSSGTASYEQYF. The CDR3 nucleotides are TGTGCCAGCAGCTGGAGTTCCGGGACCGCCTCCTACGAGCAGTACTTC.

The CDR3 reads CASNPRLAGINIQYF. CDR3 coding DNA: TGTGCCAGCAACCCACGACTAGCGGGGATAAACATTCAGTACTTC. The rearrangement links TRBV2 to TRBJ2-4, with TRBD2 matching 11 bases. CDR3 length: 15 residues. The ends lost 7 bases at V and 6 bases at J; junction bases unmatched: 8. Germline CDR1 reads SNHLY; CDR2 reads FYNNEI.

This clone was seen only a few times. The CDR3 is CATSLGKRPYEQYF. The CDR3 region has the DNA TGTGCCACCAGCCTCGGAAAACGGCCTTACGAGCAGTACTTC. The V call is TRBV15, the J call TRBJ2-7; no definite D call. The CDR3 runs to 14 residues. The V end was cut by 5 bases, the J end by 4 bases, with 15 bases between. The germline V gene encodes CDR1 LNHNV and CDR2 YYDKDF (reference sequence). Full variable domain (remainder filled in from reference TRBV15 and TRBJ2-7): DAMVIQNPRYQVTQFGKPVTLSCSQTLNHNVMYWYQQKSSQAPKLLFHYYDKDFNNEADTPDNFQSRRPNTSFCFLDIRSPGLGDTAMYLCATSLGKRPYEQYFGPGTRLTVT.

V and J are TRBV28 and TRBJ2-5; 9 bases agree with TRBD2. The germline V gene encodes CDR1 MDHEN and CDR2 SYDVKM. With V trimmed by 7 bases and J by 1 base, 7 bases remained unmatched. The length of the CDR3 is 15 residues. The CDR3 spells CASKGGRAPQETQYF. The CDR3 DNA follows: TGTGCCAGCAAAGGCGGGAGGGCCCCCCAAGAGACCCAGTACTTC.